This TCR beta chain was identified in a study of blood T cell repertoires in COVID-19. Sequencing was performed with immunoSEQ multiplex PCR; in TCRdb, only in-frame clones are kept and a portion is missing. Of about 420,000 clones listed, approximately 90% are singletons. The TCR sequence derives from a man younger than 30 with COVID-19, enrolled during active disease. Sequencing was carried out using peripheral blood.

The CDR3 reads CASSTGLAALTDTQYF. CDR3 nucleotides: TGTGCCAGTAGTACGGGACTAGCGGCCCTCACAGATACGCAGTATTTT. V is TRBV19 and J is TRBJ2-3, with TRBD2 matching 11 bases. CDR3 size: 16 residues. The V segment lost 4 bases and the J segment 2 bases; nucleotides outside the gene matches: 5. Germline V CDR1 and CDR2: LNHDA, SQIVND (reference sequence). Full variable domain (remainder filled in from reference TRBV19 and TRBJ2-3): DGGITQSPKYLFRKEGQNVTLSCEQNLNHDAMYWYRQDPGQGLRLIYYSQIVNDFQKGDIAEGYSVSREKKESFPLTVTSAQKNPTAFYLCASSTGLAALTDTQYFGPGTRLTVL.